The rows below give T cell receptor beta chains drawn from one sample of a study of blood T cell repertoires in COVID-19. Repertoires were generated with immunoSEQ multiplex PCR, while TCRdb's copy carries only in-frame clones and drops some. Counted here are roughly 160,000 clones, 74% occurring once; the ten biggest clones make up less than 3%. Source material: peripheral blood. All receptors come from a woman at least 80 years old with acute or convalescent COVID-19. The CDR3 runs from the conserved cysteine through the conserved F or W. The D gene is left open where the match is weak. Clone size is shown for a subset of rows, as once, few, many or a class of expanded clone.

TGTGCCAGCAGCCCACGGGTAGCGGGAGAAGAGACCCAGTACTTC	CASSPRVAGEETQYF	TRBD2	NA	TRBJ2-5	TRBV7-2
TGCGCCAGCAGCCCCGGACTGGACACAGATACGCAGTATTTT	CASSPGLDTDTQYF	NA	NA	TRBJ2-3	TRBV5-1
TGTGCCAGCAGCCTGGGGACAGGGGGTAAAAACGAGTACTTC	CASSLGTGGKNEYF	TRBD1	few	TRBJ2-7	TRBV3-1/TRBV3-2
TGTGCCAGTAGTTCGACAGGGGAGAGCTCCTACGAGCAGTACTTC	CASSSTGESSYEQYF	TRBD1	few	TRBJ2-7	TRBV19
TGTGCCAGCAGTTCCCCCCCGGGAAAACTGTTTTTT	CASSSPPGKLFF	NA	NA	TRBJ1-4	TRBV28
TGTGCCAGCAGTGAAGGGGCCATTTCGGCTACTGAAGCTTTCTTT	CASSEGAISATEAFF	NA	NA	TRBJ1-1	TRBV6-1
TGTGCCAGCAGCGTTGGAGGGAGTGAAGCTTTCTTT	CASSVGGSEAFF	NA	NA	TRBJ1-1	TRBV9
TGTGCCAGCAGACCGACAGGGGGCAATGAGCAGTTCTTC	CASRPTGGNEQFF	TRBD1	NA	TRBJ2-1	TRBV12-3/TRBV12-4
TGTGCCTACCAAGATAACAGGGGGACCAAGCCAGCCGATCAGCCCCAGCATTTT	CAYQDNRGTKPADQPQHF	TRBD1	NA	TRBJ1-5	TRBV30
TGTGCCAGCAGTCCGGGACAGGCCACGTTGGCCCTCCACTTT	CASSPGQATLALHF	TRBD1	NA	TRBJ1-6	TRBV28
TGTGCCAGCAGCCCCCCGGGACAGGGGGACACCGGGGAGCTGTTTTTT	CASSPPGQGDTGELFF	TRBD1	NA	TRBJ2-2	TRBV3-1/TRBV3-2
TGCGCCAGCAGCACCGGTGGGGGGGATGGCTACACCTTC	CASSTGGGDGYTF	NA	NA	TRBJ1-2	TRBV5-1
TGTGCCAGCAGCTTGGGAGGCGGTAGGAACTATGGCTACACCTTC	CASSLGGGRNYGYTF	NA	few	TRBJ1-2	TRBV5-4
TGTGCCAGCAGCCAACAGGCAGGTACTGAAAAACTGTTTTTT	CASSQQAGTEKLFF	NA	NA	TRBJ1-4	TRBV3-1/TRBV3-2
TGTGCCAGCAGTCAGCCGGGACAGGGTTCCACTGAAGCTTTCTTT	CASSQPGQGSTEAFF	TRBD1	once	TRBJ1-1	TRBV27
TGTGCCAGCAGCTTAGCAGGGTCCTACTACGAGCAGTACTTC	CASSLAGSYYEQYF	NA	NA	TRBJ2-7	TRBV28
TGCGCCAGCAGCGAAGGACTAGCGGGAGACACAGATACGCAGTATTTT	CASSEGLAGDTDTQYF	TRBD2	NA	TRBJ2-3	TRBV5-1
TGTGCCAGCAGTTATGGGTCAGGGGGGTTGAATCAGCCCCAGCATTTT	CASSYGSGGLNQPQHF	TRBD1	NA	TRBJ1-5	TRBV6-5
TGTGCCATCGGACAGGGAATGAACACTGAAGCTTTCTTT	CAIGQGMNTEAFF	TRBD1	NA	TRBJ1-1	TRBV10-3
TGTGCCAGCAGCGCAGGACTAGCGGCCTACGAGCAGTACTTC	CASSAGLAAYEQYF	TRBD2	NA	TRBJ2-7	TRBV9
TGTGCCAGCAGCGTAGGAGCAGGAACCGGGGAGCTGTTTTTT	CASSVGAGTGELFF	NA	NA	TRBJ2-2	TRBV9
TGTGCCAGTAGTACGGGACAGAACACTGAAGCTTTCTTT	CASSTGQNTEAFF	NA	few	TRBJ1-1	TRBV19
TGTGCCAGCTCACCCGGGACAGGGCCAAGAGAGCAGTACTTC	CASSPGTGPREQYF	TRBD1	NA	TRBJ2-7	TRBV18
TGTGCCAGCAGCCCAAGGTCGGGGGTAAATCAGCCCCAGCATTTT	CASSPRSGVNQPQHF	NA	NA	TRBJ1-5	TRBV11-2
TGTGCCATCAGTGAGCGACAGGGGGAGGATACCATATATTTT	CAISERQGEDTIYF	TRBD1	NA	TRBJ1-3	TRBV10-3
TGTGCCAGCACCTCGGGAGGGGACACCGGGGAGCTGTTTTTT	CASTSGGDTGELFF	TRBD2	NA	TRBJ2-2	TRBV6-5
TGTGCCAGCAGTTTTGGCGGGACCGGGGAGCTGTTTTTT	CASSFGGTGELFF	NA	NA	TRBJ2-2	TRBV12-3/TRBV12-4
TGTGCCAGCAGTCGCCTAGCGGGAGGGAAAGAGACCCAGTACTTC	CASSRLAGGKETQYF	TRBD2	NA	TRBJ2-5	TRBV6-5
TGTGCCAGCTCACTGACTAGGGGCCAAGAGACCCAGTACTTC	CASSLTRGQETQYF	NA	NA	TRBJ2-5	TRBV18
TGTGCCAGCAGTTTGAGGATTCGGGCGGGGTCCGCGGATACGCAGTATTTT	CASSLRIRAGSADTQYF	NA	NA	TRBJ2-3	TRBV27
TGTGCCAGCAGCTTGAGGTCCGGGTACGGGCAAGAGACCCAGTACTTC	CASSLRSGYGQETQYF	NA	once	TRBJ2-5	TRBV7-2
TGTGCCAGCAGCGGTGTCGGGAGCTCCTATAATTCACCCCTCCACTTT	CASSGVGSSYNSPLHF	NA	NA	TRBJ1-6	TRBV3-1/TRBV3-2
TGTGCCAGCAGTTACTCGGAGGGCACATATGAAAAACTGTTTTTT	CASSYSEGTYEKLFF	NA	few	TRBJ1-4	TRBV6-5
TGTGCCAGCAGTTTAGCCAAGGGGGCAACTAATGAAAAACTGTTTTTT	CASSLAKGATNEKLFF	NA	NA	TRBJ1-4	TRBV6-5
TGTGCCAGCAGTTACGGGCAGGGCATAGTCTATGGCTACACCTTC	CASSYGQGIVYGYTF	NA	few	TRBJ1-2	TRBV6-5
TGTGCCAGCAGCACACCTCCGGGACTAGCGGGAATCTACAATGAGCAGTTCTTC	CASSTPPGLAGIYNEQFF	TRBD2	NA	TRBJ2-1	TRBV7-9
TGTGCCAGCAGCCGTAACCCCGGGACAGCCTACGAGCAGTACTTC	CASSRNPGTAYEQYF	TRBD1	NA	TRBJ2-7	TRBV5-6
TGCAGTGCTAGTGGTCTGGGAGGGGGGGGAGTTTTTGAAAAACTGTTTTTT	CSASGLGGGGVFEKLFF	NA	NA	TRBJ1-4	TRBV20-1
TGTGCCAGCAGCCGCCCCGGGACAGGGAACGAGCAGTACTTC	CASSRPGTGNEQYF	TRBD1	NA	TRBJ2-7	TRBV11-2
TGTGCCAGCAGCCAAGATCCTGAGGCAGACTCTGGAAACACCATATATTTT	CASSQDPEADSGNTIYF	NA	once	TRBJ1-3	TRBV4-2
TGTGCCAGCTACGAGGGACAGGGAGGAAGGGGACCTTACGAGCAGTACTTC	CASYEGQGGRGPYEQYF	TRBD1	NA	TRBJ2-7	TRBV18
TGTGCCAGCAGCTTAGCGGGACTGGAGACCCAGTACTTC	CASSLAGLETQYF	NA	once	TRBJ2-5	TRBV7-9
TGCGCCAGCCGACCTGAAACAGGGGCCGATAATTCACCCCTCCACTTT	CASRPETGADNSPLHF	TRBD1	many	TRBJ1-6	TRBV5-1
TGTGCCAGCAGCCCCCTTAGTGGAGTCCGGGAGTCCGCAGATACGCAGTATTTT	CASSPLSGVRESADTQYF	NA	few	TRBJ2-3	TRBV7-8
TGTGCCTGGGGACGGGGACAGGCGGCTAACTATGGCTACACCTTC	CAWGRGQAANYGYTF	TRBD1	NA	TRBJ1-2	TRBV30
TGTGCCAGCAGCTTGTGGAGCACTGAAGCTTTCTTT	CASSLWSTEAFF	NA	NA	TRBJ1-1	TRBV5-4